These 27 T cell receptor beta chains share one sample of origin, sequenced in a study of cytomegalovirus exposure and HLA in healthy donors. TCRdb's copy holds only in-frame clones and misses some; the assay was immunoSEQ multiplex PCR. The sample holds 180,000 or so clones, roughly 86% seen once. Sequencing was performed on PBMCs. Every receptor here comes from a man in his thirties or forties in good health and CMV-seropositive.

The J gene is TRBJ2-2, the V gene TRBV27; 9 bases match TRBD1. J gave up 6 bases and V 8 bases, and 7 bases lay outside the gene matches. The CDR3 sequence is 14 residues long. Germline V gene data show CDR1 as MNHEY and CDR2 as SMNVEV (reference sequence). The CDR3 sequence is CASGTGGFAGELFF. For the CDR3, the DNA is TGTGCCAGCGGTACAGGGGGCTTCGCCGGGGAGCTGTTTTTT.

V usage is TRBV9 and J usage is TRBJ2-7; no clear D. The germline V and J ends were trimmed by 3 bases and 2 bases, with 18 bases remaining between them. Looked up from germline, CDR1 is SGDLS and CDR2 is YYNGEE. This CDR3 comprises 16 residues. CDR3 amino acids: CASSEDPLVAPYEQYF. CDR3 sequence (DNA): TGTGCCAGCAGCGAGGACCCTTTGGTTGCACCCTACGAGCAGTACTTC.

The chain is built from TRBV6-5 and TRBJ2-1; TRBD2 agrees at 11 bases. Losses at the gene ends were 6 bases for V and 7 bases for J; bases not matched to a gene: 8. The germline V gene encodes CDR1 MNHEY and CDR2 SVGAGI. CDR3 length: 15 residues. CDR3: CASRLLAGVGNEQFF. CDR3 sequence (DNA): TGTGCCAGCAGGTTACTAGCGGGAGTGGGGAATGAGCAGTTCTTC.

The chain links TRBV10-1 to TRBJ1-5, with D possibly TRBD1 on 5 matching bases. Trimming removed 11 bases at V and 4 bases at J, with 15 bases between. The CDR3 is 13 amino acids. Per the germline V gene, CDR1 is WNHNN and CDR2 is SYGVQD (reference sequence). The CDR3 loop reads CAGRGSANQPQHF. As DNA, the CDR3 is TGCGCCGGCCGGGGCTCAGCGAATCAGCCCCAGCATTTT.

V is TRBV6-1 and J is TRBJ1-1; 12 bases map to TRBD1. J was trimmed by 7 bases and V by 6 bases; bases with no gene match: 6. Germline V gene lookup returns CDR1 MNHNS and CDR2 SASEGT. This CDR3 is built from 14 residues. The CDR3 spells CASRGGTGGFEAFF. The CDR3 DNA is TGTGCCAGCAGAGGGGGGACAGGGGGCTTTGAAGCTTTCTTT.

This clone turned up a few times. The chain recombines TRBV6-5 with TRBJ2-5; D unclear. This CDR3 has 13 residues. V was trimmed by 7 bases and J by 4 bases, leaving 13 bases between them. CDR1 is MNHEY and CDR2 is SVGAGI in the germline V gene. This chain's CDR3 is CASTNPRGETQYF. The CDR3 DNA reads TGTGCCAGCACCAACCCCCGTGGAGAGACCCAGTACTTC.

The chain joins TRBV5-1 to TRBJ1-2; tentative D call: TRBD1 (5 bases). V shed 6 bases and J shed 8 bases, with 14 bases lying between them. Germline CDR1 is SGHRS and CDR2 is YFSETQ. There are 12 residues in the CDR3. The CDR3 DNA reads TGCGCCAGCACCCGGGGGGTAGGCGGCTACACCTTC. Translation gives CASTRGVGGYTF.

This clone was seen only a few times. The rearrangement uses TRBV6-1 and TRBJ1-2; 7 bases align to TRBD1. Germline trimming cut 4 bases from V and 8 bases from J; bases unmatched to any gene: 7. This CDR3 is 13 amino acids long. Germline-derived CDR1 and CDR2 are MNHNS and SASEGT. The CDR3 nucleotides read TGTGCCAGCAGTGCGGACAGGCGAGAGGGCTACACCTTC. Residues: CASSADRREGYTF.

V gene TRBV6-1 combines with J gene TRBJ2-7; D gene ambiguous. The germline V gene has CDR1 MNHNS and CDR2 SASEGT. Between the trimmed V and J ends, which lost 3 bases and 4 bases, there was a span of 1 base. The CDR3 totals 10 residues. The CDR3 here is CASSDYEQYF. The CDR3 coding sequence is TGTGCCAGCAGTGATTACGAGCAGTACTTC.

As DNA, the CDR3 is TGTGCCAGCAGCGGCCGGGGTACCGGGGAGCTGTTTTTT. It yields the protein CASSGRGTGELFF. This chain connects TRBV5-4 to TRBJ2-2; weak D call: TRBD2 (5 bases). Germline V lookup: CDR1 SGHNT, CDR2 YYREEE (reference sequence). The CDR3 extends over 13 amino acids. With 4 bases removed from V and 5 bases from J, the gap between germline ends came to 9 bases.

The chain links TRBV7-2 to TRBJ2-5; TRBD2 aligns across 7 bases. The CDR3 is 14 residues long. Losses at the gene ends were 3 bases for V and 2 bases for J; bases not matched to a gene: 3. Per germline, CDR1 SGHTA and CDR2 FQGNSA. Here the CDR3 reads CASSFPGGQETQYF. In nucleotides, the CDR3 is TGTGCCAGCAGCTTCCCCGGGGGGCAAGAGACCCAGTACTTC.

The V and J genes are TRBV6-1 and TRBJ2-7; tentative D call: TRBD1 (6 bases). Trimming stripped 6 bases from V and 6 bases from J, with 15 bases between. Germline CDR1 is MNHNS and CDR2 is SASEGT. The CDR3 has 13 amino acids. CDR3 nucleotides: TGTGCCAGCAGCCGGGACATAAGGGTCGAGCAGTACTTC. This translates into CASSRDIRVEQYF.

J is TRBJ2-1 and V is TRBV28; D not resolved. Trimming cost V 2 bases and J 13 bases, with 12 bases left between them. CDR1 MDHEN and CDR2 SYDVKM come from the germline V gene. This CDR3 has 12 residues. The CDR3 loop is CASSLGIGSQFF. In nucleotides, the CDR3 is TGTGCCAGCAGTTTAGGTATTGGGTCACAGTTCTTC.

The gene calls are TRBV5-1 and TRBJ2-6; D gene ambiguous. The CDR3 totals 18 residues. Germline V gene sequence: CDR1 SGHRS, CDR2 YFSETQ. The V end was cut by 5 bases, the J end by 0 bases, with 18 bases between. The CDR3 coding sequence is TGCGCCAGCAGGGTTCAGGCTGGCCCTCTCTCTGGGGCCAACGTCCTGACTTTC. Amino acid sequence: CASRVQAGPLSGANVLTF. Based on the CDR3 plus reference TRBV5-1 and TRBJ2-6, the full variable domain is KAGVTQTPRYLIKTRGQQVTLSCSPISGHRSVSWYQQTPGQGLQFLFEYFSETQRNKGNFPGRFSGRQFSNSRSEMNVSTLELGDSALYLCASRVQAGPLSGANVLTFGAGSRLTVL.

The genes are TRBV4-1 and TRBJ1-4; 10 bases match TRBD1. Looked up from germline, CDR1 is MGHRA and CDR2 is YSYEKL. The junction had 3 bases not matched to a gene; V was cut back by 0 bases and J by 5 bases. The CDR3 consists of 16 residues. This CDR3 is CASSQDLDRGNEKLFF. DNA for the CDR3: TGCGCCAGCAGCCAAGATTTGGACAGGGGGAATGAAAAACTGTTTTTT.

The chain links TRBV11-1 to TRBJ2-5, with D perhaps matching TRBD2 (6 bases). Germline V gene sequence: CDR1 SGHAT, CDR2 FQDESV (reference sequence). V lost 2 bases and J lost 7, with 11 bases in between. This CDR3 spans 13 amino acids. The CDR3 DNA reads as TGTGCCAGCAGCTTATGGGAGGCGGGGACCCAGTACTTC. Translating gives CASSLWEAGTQYF.

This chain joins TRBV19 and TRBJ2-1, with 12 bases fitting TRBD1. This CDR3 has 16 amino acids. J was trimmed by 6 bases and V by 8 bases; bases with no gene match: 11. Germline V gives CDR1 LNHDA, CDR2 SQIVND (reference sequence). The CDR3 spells CASHPYGTGGRNEQFF. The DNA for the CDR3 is TGTGCCAGTCACCCCTACGGGACAGGGGGCCGCAATGAGCAGTTCTTC.

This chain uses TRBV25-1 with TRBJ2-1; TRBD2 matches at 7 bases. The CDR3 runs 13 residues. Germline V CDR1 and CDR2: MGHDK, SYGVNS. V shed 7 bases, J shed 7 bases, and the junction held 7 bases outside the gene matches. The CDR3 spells CASKTGGINEQFF. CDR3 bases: TGTGCCAGCAAAACGGGAGGTATTAATGAGCAGTTCTTC.

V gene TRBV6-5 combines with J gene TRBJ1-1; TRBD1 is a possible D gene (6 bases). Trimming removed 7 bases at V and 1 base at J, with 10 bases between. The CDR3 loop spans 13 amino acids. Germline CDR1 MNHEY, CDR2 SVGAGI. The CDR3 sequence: CASKVQGNTEAFF. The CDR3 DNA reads TGTGCCAGCAAGGTACAGGGGAACACTGAAGCTTTCTTT.

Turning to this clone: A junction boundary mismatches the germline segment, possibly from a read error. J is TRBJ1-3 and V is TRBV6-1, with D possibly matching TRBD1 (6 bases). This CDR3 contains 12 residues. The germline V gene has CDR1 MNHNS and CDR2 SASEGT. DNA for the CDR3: TGTGCCAGCAGTAAGACAGGTCGTGGTCAAGATTTT. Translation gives CASSKTGRGQDF.

CDR3 in DNA: TGCGCCAGCAGCTTGGGGGCTAGCAATCAGCCCCAGCATTTT. This codes for CASSLGASNQPQHF. The chain combines TRBV5-1 with TRBJ1-5; no clear D. The CDR3 totals 14 residues. V lost 0 bases, J lost 0 bases, and 4 bases lay in between. From germline, CDR1 is SGHRS and CDR2 YFSETQ.

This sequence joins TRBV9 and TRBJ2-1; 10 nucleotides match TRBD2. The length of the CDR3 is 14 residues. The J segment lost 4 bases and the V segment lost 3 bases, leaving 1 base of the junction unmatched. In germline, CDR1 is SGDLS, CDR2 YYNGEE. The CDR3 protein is CASSETSGYNEQFF. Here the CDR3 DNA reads TGTGCCAGCAGCGAGACTAGCGGGTACAATGAGCAGTTCTTC.

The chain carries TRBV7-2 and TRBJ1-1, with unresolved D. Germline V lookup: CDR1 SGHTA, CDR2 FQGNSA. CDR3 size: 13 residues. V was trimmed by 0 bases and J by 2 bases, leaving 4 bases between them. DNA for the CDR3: TGTGCCAGCAGCTTAGCCTTCAACACTGAAGCTTTCTTT. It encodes CASSLAFNTEAFF.

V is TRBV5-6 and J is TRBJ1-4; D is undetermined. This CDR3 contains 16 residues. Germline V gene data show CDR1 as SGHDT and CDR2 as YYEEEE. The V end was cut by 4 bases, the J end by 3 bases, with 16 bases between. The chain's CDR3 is CASSPDGSLSNEKLFF. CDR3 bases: TGTGCCAGCAGCCCCGATGGCAGCCTGTCTAATGAAAAACTGTTTTTT.

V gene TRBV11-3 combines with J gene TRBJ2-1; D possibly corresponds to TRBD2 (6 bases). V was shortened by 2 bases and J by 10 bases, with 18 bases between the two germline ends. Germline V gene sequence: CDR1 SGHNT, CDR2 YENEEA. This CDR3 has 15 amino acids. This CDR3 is CASSLLEGPLAEQFF. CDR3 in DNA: TGTGCCAGCAGCTTACTTGAAGGGCCCCTAGCGGAGCAGTTCTTC.

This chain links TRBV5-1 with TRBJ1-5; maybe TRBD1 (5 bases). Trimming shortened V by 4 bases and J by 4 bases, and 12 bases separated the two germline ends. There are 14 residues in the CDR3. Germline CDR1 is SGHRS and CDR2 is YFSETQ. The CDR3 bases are TGCGCCAGCAGCGGGGACGGCACTAATCAGCCCCAGCATTTT. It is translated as CASSGDGTNQPQHF.

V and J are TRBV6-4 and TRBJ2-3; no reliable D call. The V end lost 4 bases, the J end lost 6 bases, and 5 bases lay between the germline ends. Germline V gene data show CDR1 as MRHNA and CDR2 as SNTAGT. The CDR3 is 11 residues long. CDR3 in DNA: TGTGCCAGCAGTGGAAGCGATACGCAGTATTTT. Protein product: CASSGSDTQYF.